This TCR beta chain was recorded in a study of blood T cells in healthy people across ages. Healthy individuals of Caucasian origin from Russia, aged about 6 to 95, served as donors. Drawing of peripheral blood yielded roughly 10 milliliters from each donor. It was with a sample-barcoded 5' primer and a J-beta primer mix that a second PCR of roughly 7 to 12 cycles was run. Samples each returned at least 3 million CDR3-containing paired-end reads. TCRdb used MiXCR to reprocess the 5' RACE reads, holding one entry per CDR3 protein. The profile shows more than 600,000 distinct CDR3 sequences, just under 25% of them singletons. This clonotype has ten or more counts. These data were likewise used in another study, on T cells of mothers and their children.

The sequencing sample was made of blood. The sequence was collected from a boy between 10 and 17 years old in good health.

This chain's CDR3 is CASSFSGGTYEQFF. For the CDR3, the DNA is TGTGCCAGCAGCTTCAGCGGGGGGACTTATGAGCAGTTCTTC. The chain employs TRBV9 and TRBJ2-1; 9 nucleotides align to TRBD2. V lost 4 bases to trimming and J lost 8 bases; unmatched junction nucleotides: 7. The CDR3 is 14 amino acids. Per germline, CDR1 SGDLS and CDR2 YYNGEE.